This is a list of T cell receptor beta chains from one sample in a study of T-cell memory formation after mild COVID-19. One entry per CDR3 protein results from TCRdb running MiXCR on the 5' RACE reads. The sample lists around 29,000 distinct CDR3 sequences; about 16% were seen once. The material sequenced was PBMCs or a T cell subset sorted from them (not recorded which). These receptors came from an adult who had mild COVID-19 (a few samples of this study predate the infection). Cell type and time point are not known. CDR3s include the opening cysteine and the closing phenylalanine or tryptophan. Each record gives: clone size, V gene, D gene, J gene, CDR3 protein, CDR3 DNA. The D gene is left open where the match is weak. Not every row has a clone size; where given, it reads once, few, many or a size class.

many	TRBV15	TRBD1	TRBJ2-6	CATSTPGQGPSGANVLTF	TGTGCCACCAGCACCCCAGGACAGGGTCCCTCTGGGGCCAACGTCCTGACTTTC
many	TRBV20-1	TRBD1	TRBJ2-2	CSARDRNRGRGGGELFF	TGCAGTGCTAGAGATCGAAACAGGGGGCGCGGTGGCGGGGAGCTGTTTTTT
many	TRBV28	NA	TRBJ2-7	CASSLSTYEQYF	TGTGCCAGCAGTTTATCAACCTACGAGCAGTACTTC
NA	TRBV18	TRBD1	TRBJ2-5	CASSPGSWTGASETQYF	TGTGCCAGCTCACCCGGGTCTTGGACAGGGGCATCGGAGACCCAGTACTTC
many	TRBV7-2	NA	TRBJ2-3	CASSLQPGGTDTQYF	TGTGCCAGCAGCTTACAACCGGGAGGCACAGATACGCAGTATTTT
many	TRBV7-9	NA	TRBJ2-1	CASSGDPLGNEQFF	TGTGCCAGCTCCGGGGACCCTCTTGGGAATGAGCAGTTCTTC
many	TRBV7-6	NA	TRBJ1-5	CASSLGPPNSNQPQHF	TGTGCCAGCAGCTTAGGGCCGCCGAATAGCAATCAGCCCCAGCATTTT
many	TRBV29-1	TRBD2	TRBJ2-7	CSVVSSGSYEQYF	TGCAGCGTAGTCTCTAGCGGGTCCTACGAGCAGTACTTC
NA	TRBV12-5	NA	TRBJ1-1	CASGSEGFGEAFF	TGTGCTAGTGGGTCCGAGGGGTTTGGAGAAGCTTTCTTT
NA	TRBV19	TRBD1	TRBJ1-4	CASSSAPRGPGLFF	TGTGCCAGTAGTTCCGCCCCCAGGGGGCCAGGGCTGTTTTTT
many	TRBV12-3/TRBV12-4	NA	TRBJ1-1	CASRDRKTEAFF	TGTGCCAGCAGGGACAGAAAGACGGAAGCTTTCTTT
many	TRBV12-3/TRBV12-4	NA	TRBJ2-3	CASRTRGIDTQYF	TGTGCCAGCAGAACTCGCGGTATAGATACGCAGTATTTT
NA	TRBV7-9	NA	TRBJ1-2	CASSKLAGQEFYGYTF	TGTGCCAGCAGCAAACTTGCAGGGCAAGAATTCTATGGCTACACCTTC
medium-sized	TRBV5-6	TRBD2	TRBJ2-5	CASSLAVSLAGVVRETQYF	TGTGCCAGCAGCTTGGCCGTTTCCCTAGCGGGAGTAGTGAGGGAGACCCAGTACTTC
many	TRBV19	NA	TRBJ2-5	CASSIDHSQETQYF	TGTGCCAGTAGTATTGATCACAGCCAAGAGACCCAGTACTTC
medium-sized	TRBV5-1	NA	TRBJ2-3	CASSVRDLSRYTDTQYF	TGCGCCAGCAGCGTCCGGGACCTCAGCCGTTACACAGATACGCAGTATTTT
many	TRBV2	TRBD1	TRBJ2-7	CASRRTGGAYEQYF	TGTGCCAGCAGGAGGACAGGGGGCGCGTACGAGCAGTACTTC
many	TRBV20-1	TRBD1	TRBJ1-5	CSAKPGQASNQPQHF	TGCAGTGCTAAACCGGGACAGGCGTCAAATCAGCCCCAGCATTTT
medium-sized	TRBV7-2	TRBD2	TRBJ2-3	CASSLVAASGGAQDTQYF	TGTGCCAGCAGCTTAGTAGCGGCTAGCGGGGGGGCCCAAGATACGCAGTATTTT
many	TRBV4-1	TRBD1	TRBJ2-1	CASSQRTGIYNEQFF	TGCGCCAGCAGCCAACGGACAGGGATCTACAATGAGCAGTTCTTC
many	TRBV5-6	TRBD2	TRBJ2-5	CASSLPTSGGTHVHF	TGTGCCAGCAGCCTCCCGACTAGCGGGGGGACCCACGTTCACTTC
many	TRBV27	NA	TRBJ2-3	CASSTPLKGPNTDTQYF	TGTGCCAGCAGTACGCCCCTAAAGGGGCCCAACACAGATACGCAGTATTTT
once	TRBV27	NA	TRBJ2-1	CASSLKGSYNEQFF	TGTGCCAGCAGTTTAAAGGGCTCATACAATGAGCAGTTCTTC
many	TRBV3-1	TRBD2	TRBJ2-5	CASSLQRGGQETQYF	TGTGCCAGCAGCCTTCAGCGGGGGGGCCAGGAGACCCAGTACTTC